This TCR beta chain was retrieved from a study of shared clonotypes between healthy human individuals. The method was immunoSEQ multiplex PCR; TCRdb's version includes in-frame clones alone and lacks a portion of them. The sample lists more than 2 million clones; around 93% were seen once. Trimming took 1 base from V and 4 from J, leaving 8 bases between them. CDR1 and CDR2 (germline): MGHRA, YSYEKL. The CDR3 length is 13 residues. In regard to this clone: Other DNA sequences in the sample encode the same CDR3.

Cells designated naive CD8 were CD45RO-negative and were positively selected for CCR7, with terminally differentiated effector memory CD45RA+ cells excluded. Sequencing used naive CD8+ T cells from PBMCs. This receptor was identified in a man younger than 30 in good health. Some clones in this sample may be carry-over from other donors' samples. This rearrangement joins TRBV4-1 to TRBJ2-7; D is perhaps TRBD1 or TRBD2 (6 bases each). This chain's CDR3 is CASSQVGGYEQYF. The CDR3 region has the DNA TGCGCCAGCAGCCAAGTAGGGGGGTACGAGCAGTACTTC.